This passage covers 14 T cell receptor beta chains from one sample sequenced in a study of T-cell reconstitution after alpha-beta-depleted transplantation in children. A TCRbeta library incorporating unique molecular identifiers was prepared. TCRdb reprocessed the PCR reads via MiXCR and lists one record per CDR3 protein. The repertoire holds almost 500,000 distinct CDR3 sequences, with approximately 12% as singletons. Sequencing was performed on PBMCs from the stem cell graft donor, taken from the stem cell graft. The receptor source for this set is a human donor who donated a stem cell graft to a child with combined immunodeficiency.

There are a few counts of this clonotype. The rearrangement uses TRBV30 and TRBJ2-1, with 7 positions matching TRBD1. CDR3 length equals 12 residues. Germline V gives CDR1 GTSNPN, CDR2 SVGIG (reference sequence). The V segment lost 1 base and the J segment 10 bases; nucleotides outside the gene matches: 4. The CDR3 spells CAWSATGREQFF. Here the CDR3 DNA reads TGTGCCTGGAGTGCGACAGGGCGGGAGCAGTTCTTC. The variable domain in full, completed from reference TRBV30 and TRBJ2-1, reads SQTIHQWPATLVQPVGSPLSLECTVEGTSNPNLYWYRQAAGRGLQLLFYSVGIGQISSEVPQNLSASRPQDRQFILSSKKLLLSDSGFYLCAWSATGREQFFGPGTRLTVL.

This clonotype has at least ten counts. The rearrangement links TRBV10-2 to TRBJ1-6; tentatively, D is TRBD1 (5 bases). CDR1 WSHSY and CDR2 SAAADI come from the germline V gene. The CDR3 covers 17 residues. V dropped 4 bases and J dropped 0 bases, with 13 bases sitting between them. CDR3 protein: CASSGDGGSSYNSPLHF. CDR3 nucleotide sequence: TGCGCCAGCAGTGGGGACGGCGGGAGCTCCTATAATTCACCCCTCCACTTT.

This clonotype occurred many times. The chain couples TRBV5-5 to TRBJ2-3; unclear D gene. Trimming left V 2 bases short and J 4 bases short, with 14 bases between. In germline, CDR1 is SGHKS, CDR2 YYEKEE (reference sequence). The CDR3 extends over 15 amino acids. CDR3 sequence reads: CASSFGNFFADTQYF. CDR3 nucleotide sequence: TGTGCCAGCAGCTTTGGGAACTTCTTTGCAGATACGCAGTATTTT. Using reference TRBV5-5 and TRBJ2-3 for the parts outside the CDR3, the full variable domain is DAGVTQSPTHLIKTRGQQVTLRCSPISGHKSVSWYQQVLGQGPQFIFQYYEKEERGRGNFPDRFSARQFPNYSSELNVNALLLGDSALYLCASSFGNFFADTQYFGPGTRLTVL.

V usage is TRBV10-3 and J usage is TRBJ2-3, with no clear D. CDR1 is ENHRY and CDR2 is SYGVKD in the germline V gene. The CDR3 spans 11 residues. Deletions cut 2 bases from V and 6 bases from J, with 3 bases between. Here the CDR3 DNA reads TGTGCCATCAGTGAGGTGGATACGCAGTATTTT. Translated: CAISEVDTQYF.

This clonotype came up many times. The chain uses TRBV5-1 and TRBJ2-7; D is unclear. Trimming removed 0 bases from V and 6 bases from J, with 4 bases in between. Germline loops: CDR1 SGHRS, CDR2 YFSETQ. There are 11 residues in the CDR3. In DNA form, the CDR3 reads TGCGCCAGCAGCTTGGATGGCGAGCAGTACTTC. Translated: CASSLDGEQYF.

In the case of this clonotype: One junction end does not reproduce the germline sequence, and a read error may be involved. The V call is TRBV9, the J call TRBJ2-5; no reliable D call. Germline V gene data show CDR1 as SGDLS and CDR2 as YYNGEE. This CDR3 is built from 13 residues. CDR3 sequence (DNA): TGTGTCAGCAGCGTATTCGGTGGGGAGACCCAGTACTTC. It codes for CVSSVFGGETQYF.

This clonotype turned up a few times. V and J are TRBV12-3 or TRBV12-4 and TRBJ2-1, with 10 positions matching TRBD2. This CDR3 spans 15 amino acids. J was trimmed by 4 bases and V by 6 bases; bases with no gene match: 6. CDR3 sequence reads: CASRLAGESYNEQFF. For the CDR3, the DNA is TGTGCCAGCAGGCTAGCGGGAGAATCGTACAATGAGCAGTTCTTC.

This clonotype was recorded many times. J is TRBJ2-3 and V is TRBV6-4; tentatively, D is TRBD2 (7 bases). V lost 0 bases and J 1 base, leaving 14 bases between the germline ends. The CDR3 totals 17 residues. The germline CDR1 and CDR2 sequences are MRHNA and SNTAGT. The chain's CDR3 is CASSDSGGGRGTDTQYF. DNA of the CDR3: TGTGCCAGCAGTGACTCTGGGGGGGGCCGAGGCACAGATACGCAGTATTTT.

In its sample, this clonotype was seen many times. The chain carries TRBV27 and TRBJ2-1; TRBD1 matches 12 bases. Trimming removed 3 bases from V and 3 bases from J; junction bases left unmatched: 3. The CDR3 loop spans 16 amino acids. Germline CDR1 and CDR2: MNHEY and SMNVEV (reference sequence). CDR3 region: CASSFGTGGFYNEQFF. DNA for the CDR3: TGTGCCAGCAGTTTCGGGACAGGGGGCTTCTACAATGAGCAGTTCTTC.

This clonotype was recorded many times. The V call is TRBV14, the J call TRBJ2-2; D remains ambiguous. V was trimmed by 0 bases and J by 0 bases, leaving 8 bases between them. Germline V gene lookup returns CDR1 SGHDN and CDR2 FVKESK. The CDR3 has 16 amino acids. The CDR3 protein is CASSQESPANTGELFF. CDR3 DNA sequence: TGTGCCAGCAGCCAAGAAAGCCCCGCGAACACCGGGGAGCTGTTTTTT.

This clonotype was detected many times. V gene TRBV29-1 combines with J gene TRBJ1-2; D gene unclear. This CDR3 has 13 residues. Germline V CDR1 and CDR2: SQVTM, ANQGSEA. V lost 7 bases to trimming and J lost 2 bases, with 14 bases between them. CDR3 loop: CSATGHINYGYTF. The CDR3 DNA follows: TGCAGCGCGACGGGTCATATAAACTATGGCTACACCTTC.

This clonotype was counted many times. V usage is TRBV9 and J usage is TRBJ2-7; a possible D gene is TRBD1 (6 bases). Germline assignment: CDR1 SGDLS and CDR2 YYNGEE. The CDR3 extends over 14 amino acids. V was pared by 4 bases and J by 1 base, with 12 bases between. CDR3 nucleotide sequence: TGTGCCAGCAGCCATCCAGGACAGTCCTACGAGCAGTACTTC. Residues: CASSHPGQSYEQYF.

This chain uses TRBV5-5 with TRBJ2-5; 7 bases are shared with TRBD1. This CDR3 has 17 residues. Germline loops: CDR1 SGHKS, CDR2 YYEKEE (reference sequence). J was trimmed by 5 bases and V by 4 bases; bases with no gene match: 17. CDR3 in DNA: TGTGCCAGCAGCACATCGGGGACAGTCCTTGTTGGGGAGACCCAGTACTTC. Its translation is CASSTSGTVLVGETQYF.

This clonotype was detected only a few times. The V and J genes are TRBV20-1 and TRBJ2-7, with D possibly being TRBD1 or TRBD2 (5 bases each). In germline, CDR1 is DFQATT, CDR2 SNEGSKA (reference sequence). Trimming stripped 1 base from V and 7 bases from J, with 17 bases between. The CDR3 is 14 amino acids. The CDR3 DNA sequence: TGCAGTGCTAGAGGCCGGGACCCCTGGGGGGAGCAGTACTTC. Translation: CSARGRDPWGEQYF.